These T cell receptor beta chains were read from a single sample in a study of blood T cell repertoires in COVID-19. Measured with immunoSEQ multiplex PCR; TCRdb has only the in-frame clones, and not every one. The sample yields about 70,000 clones, around 76% seen once. The sequenced sample was peripheral blood. Receptors were obtained from a woman of 80 years or more with active or convalescent COVID-19. Each CDR3 is given with its conserved first and last residue. D genes are given only for firm matches. Not all rows give a size; the values are once, few, many and, for expanded clones, a class.

d_call | j_call | v_call | clone_size | cdr3_nt | cdr3_aa
NA | TRBJ2-6 | TRBV21-1 | NA | TGTGCCAGCAGCAAAGCCGGGTTAATTCCGGGAAAGTCTGGGGCCAACGTCCTGACTTTC | CASSKAGLIPGKSGANVLTF
NA | TRBJ2-3 | TRBV7-2 | NA | TGTGCCAGCAGCATTCAGGGGAGCGGGGCAGATACGCAGTATTTT | CASSIQGSGADTQYF
TRBD1 | TRBJ1-2 | TRBV19 | NA | TGTGCCAGTAAGGACAGGGGAGACTACAATGGCTACACCTTC | CASKDRGDYNGYTF
NA | TRBJ2-7 | TRBV7-2 | NA | TGTGCCAGCAGCTTAGTGGGGCTAGCGGAGCAGTACTTC | CASSLVGLAEQYF
NA | TRBJ1-1 | TRBV6-5 | NA | TGTGCCAGCAGCTTAGAATGGAACACTGAAGCTTTCTTT | CASSLEWNTEAFF
NA | TRBJ1-4 | TRBV7-6 | NA | TGTGCCAGCAGCTTACGGGCAACTAATGAAAAACTGTTTTTT | CASSLRATNEKLFF
TRBD1 | TRBJ1-5 | TRBV5-1 | NA | TGCGCCAGCAGTTCCGGGACAGGGAATCAGCCCCAGCATTTT | CASSSGTGNQPQHF
NA | TRBJ2-7 | TRBV2 | NA | TGTGCCAGCATGGAAAACAGGGAAGGCGAGCAGTACTTC | CASMENREGEQYF
TRBD1 | TRBJ2-1 | TRBV25-1 | NA | TGTGCCAGCAGCCCTGGACAGGTGGGATACAATGAGCAGTTCTTC | CASSPGQVGYNEQFF
NA | TRBJ2-5 | TRBV11-2 | NA | TGTGCCAGCAGCTTTAACAGTCAAGAGACCCAGTACTTC | CASSFNSQETQYF
NA | TRBJ1-1 | TRBV5-6 | once | TGTGCCAGCAGCCACGCCCCCCGGGTGAATGAAGCTTTCTTT | CASSHAPRVNEAFF
NA | TRBJ2-5 | TRBV18 | few | TGTGCCAGCTCCAGGGACTTCCAAGAGACCCAGTACTTC | CASSRDFQETQYF
TRBD2 | TRBJ2-2 | TRBV6-5 | once | TGTGCCAGCAGTTCTCTAGCGGGGGACACCGGGGAGCTGTTTTTT | CASSSLAGDTGELFF
NA | TRBJ2-7 | TRBV5-5 | NA | TGTGCCAGCAGCTTGGTTACTTACGAGCAGTACTTC | CASSLVTYEQYF
NA | TRBJ2-1 | TRBV7-2 | NA | TGTGCCAGCAGCTTAAACAGCAATGAGCAGTTCTTC | CASSLNSNEQFF
TRBD1 | TRBJ1-2 | TRBV7-2 | NA | TGTGCCAGCAGCCTCACCATGACAGGGAGAGAAGGCTACACCTTC | CASSLTMTGREGYTF
NA | TRBJ2-7 | TRBV19 | many | TGTGCCAGTAGTTCTGACAGAGCCTACGAGCAGTACTTC | CASSSDRAYEQYF
NA | TRBJ1-1 | TRBV6-2/TRBV6-3 | NA | TGTGCCAGCAGTTACCAGGCAGCCAACACTGAAGCTTTCTTT | CASSYQAANTEAFF
NA | TRBJ2-7 | TRBV24-1 | NA | TGTGCCACCAGTGATTTAAGAGGGGGGAGGGGTCGGATCTACGAGCAGTACTTC | CATSDLRGGRGRIYEQYF
NA | TRBJ2-5 | TRBV5-4 | NA | TGTGCCAGCAGCCCCCCGGGGGGCCCGGACAAGGCCCAGTACTTC | CASSPPGGPDKAQYF
TRBD2 | TRBJ2-6 | TRBV19 | NA | TGTGCCAGTAGTGTTTTGAGTAGCGGGGTTGCTGGGGCCAACGTCCTGACTTTC | CASSVLSSGVAGANVLTF
NA | TRBJ1-1 | TRBV11-2 | NA | TGTGCCAGCAGCTTATTGGGAGGATCCACTGAAGCTTTCTTT | CASSLLGGSTEAFF
NA | TRBJ1-1 | TRBV5-8 | NA | TGTGCCAGCAGCTTACTCTACGAAGCTTTCTTT | CASSLLYEAFF
NA | TRBJ1-5 | TRBV25-1 | NA | TGTGCCAGCAGTGAATCAGGATCAGTACAACCCCAGCATTTT | CASSESGSVQPQHF
NA | TRBJ2-1 | TRBV5-1 | NA | TGCGCCAGCAGCCCCGGTCGGAGGGAGCAGTTCTTC | CASSPGRREQFF
NA | TRBJ2-1 | TRBV7-3 | NA | TGTGCCAGCAGCGGAGGACCAGAGAATGAGCAGTTCTTC | CASSGGPENEQFF
TRBD1 | TRBJ2-7 | TRBV13 | NA | TGTGCCAGCAGCCTCCGCGACAGGGAGTACGAGCAGTACTTC | CASSLRDREYEQYF
TRBD1 | TRBJ1-2 | TRBV5-6 | NA | TGTGCCAGCAGCTTCACGGACAGGAAACTGTATGGCTACACCTTC | CASSFTDRKLYGYTF
NA | TRBJ1-4 | TRBV11-2 | NA | TGTGCCAGCAGCTTAGACGGGGTCTTAGAAAAACTGTTTTTT | CASSLDGVLEKLFF
TRBD2 | TRBJ2-2 | TRBV5-1 | NA | TGCGCCAGCAGCCCGGGACTAGCGGGGGGGGAGCTGTTTTTT | CASSPGLAGGELFF
TRBD1 | TRBJ1-2 | TRBV5-8 | NA | TGTGCCAGCAGCGCTGGACAGGGGGTTTGGAACTATGGCTACACCTTC | CASSAGQGVWNYGYTF
TRBD1 | TRBJ2-5 | TRBV11-3 | NA | TGTGCCAGCAGCCGACAGGGGAGATCAGAAGAGACCCAGTACTTC | CASSRQGRSEETQYF